This T cell receptor (beta chain) was observed in a study of T cell clonality in common variable immunodeficiency. Study observations and caveats: Authors noted CVID clonality's cause needs subpopulation repertoire sequencing. Reportedly, TCR beta sequences from common variable immunodeficiency showed fewer deletions and N-nucleotide insertions.

Ten or more counts support this clone. Its matching antigen is unknown. The read finishes 3 residues shy of the CDR3 end, and the germline J gene is used to complete it. CDR3 length equals 17 residues. V gave up 4 bases and J gave up 0 bases; unmatched junction bases: 8. The V gene's germline CDR1 is LGHNA and CDR2 YNFKEQ. Here immunoSEQ multiplex PCR was the method, and the copy in TCRdb shows in-frame clones only, minus some. The sample is made up of some 9,700 clones, none counted only once. The V call is TRBV4-2, the J call TRBJ2-1; the match to TRBD2 covers 8 bases. Sequencing was carried out using peripheral blood mononuclear cells. This TCR was recovered from a human donor with common variable immunodeficiency. Incomplete CDR3 DNA: TGTGCCAGCAGCCCGAGACTAGCGCAGAGCTCCTACAATGAG. Protein product: CASSPRLAQSSYNE. The whole CDR3 sequence is CASSPRLAQSSYNEQFF.